This T cell receptor (beta chain) was recorded in a study of blood T cell repertoires in COVID-19. About the research overall: The United States, Italy and Spain were the sources of the acute and convalescent COVID-19 samples. Sample material is recorded as cDNA or gDNA derived from T cells, B-cell-depleted T cells, or PBMCs.

This CDR3 region has 12 residues. V was pared by 4 bases and J by 8 bases, with 8 bases between. Germline CDR1 and CDR2: LGHDT and YNNKEL (reference sequence). The protocol was immunoSEQ multiplex PCR, while the TCRdb copy is restricted to in-frame clones and leaves out a portion. Of under 200,000 clones detected, around 90% appear once; the ten largest clones hold roughly 21%. The rearrangement uses TRBV3-1 (or the pseudogene TRBV3-2) and TRBJ2-2; possibly TRBD1 for D (5 bases). Sequenced input: peripheral blood. The receptor comes from a man in his 60s with active or convalescent COVID-19. The CDR3 loop is CASSPYRGELFF. CDR3 coding DNA: TGTGCCAGCAGCCCATACAGGGGGGAGCTGTTTTTT.